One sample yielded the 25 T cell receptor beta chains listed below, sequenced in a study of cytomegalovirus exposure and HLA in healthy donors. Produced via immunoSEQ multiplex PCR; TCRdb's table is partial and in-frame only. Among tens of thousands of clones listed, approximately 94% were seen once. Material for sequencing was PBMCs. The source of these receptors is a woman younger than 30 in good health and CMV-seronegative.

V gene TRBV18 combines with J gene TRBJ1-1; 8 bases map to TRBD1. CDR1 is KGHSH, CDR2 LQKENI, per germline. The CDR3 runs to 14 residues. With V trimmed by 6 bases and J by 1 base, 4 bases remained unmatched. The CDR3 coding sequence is TGTGCCAGCTCCTTCGACAGGGGGAACACTGAAGCTTTCTTT. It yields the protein CASSFDRGNTEAFF.

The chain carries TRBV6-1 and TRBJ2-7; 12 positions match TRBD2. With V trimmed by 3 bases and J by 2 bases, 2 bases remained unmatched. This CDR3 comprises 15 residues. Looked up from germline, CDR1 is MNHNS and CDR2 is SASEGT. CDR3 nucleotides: TGTGCCAGCAGTGAGCGGACTAGCGGGGCCTACGAGCAGTACTTC. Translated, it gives CASSERTSGAYEQYF.

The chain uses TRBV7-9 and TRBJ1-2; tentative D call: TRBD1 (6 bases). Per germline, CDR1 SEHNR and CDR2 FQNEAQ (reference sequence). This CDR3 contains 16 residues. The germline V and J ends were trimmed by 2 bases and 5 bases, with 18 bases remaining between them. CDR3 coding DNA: TGTGCCAGCAGCTTAACAAAACAGGGATCTGGGTATGGCTACACCTTC. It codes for CASSLTKQGSGYGYTF.

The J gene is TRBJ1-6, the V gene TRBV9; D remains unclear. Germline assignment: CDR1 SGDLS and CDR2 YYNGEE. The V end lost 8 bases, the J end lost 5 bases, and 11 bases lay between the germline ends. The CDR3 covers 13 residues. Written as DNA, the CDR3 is TGTGCCAGTCAGCGGCAAGATAATTCACCCCTCCACTTT. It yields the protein CASQRQDNSPLHF.

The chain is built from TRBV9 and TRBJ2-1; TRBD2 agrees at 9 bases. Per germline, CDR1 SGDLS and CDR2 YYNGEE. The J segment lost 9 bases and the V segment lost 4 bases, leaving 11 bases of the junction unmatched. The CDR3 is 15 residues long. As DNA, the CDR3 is TGTGCCAGCAGCCCTCGGGGTCTAGCGGGGAGTGAGCAGTTCTTC. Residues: CASSPRGLAGSEQFF.

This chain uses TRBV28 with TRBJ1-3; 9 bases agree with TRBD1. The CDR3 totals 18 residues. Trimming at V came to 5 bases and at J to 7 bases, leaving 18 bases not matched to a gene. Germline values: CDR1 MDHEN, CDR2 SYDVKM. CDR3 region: CASSLTGTGFLSVNTIYF. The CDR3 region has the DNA TGTGCCAGCAGTCTTACCGGGACAGGGTTTCTTTCCGTGAACACCATATATTTT.

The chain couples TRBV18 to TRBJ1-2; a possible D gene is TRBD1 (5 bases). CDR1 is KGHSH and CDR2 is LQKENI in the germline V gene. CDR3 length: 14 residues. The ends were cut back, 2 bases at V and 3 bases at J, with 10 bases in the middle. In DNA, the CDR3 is TGTGCCAGCTCACCAACAGGAGACCACTATGGCTACACCTTC. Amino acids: CASSPTGDHYGYTF.

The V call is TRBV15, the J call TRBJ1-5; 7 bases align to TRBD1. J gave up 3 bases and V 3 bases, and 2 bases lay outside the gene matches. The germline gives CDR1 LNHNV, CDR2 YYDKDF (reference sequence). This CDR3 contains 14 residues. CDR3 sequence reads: CATSSDRANQPQHF. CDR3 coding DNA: TGTGCCACCAGCAGCGACAGGGCCAATCAGCCCCAGCATTTT.

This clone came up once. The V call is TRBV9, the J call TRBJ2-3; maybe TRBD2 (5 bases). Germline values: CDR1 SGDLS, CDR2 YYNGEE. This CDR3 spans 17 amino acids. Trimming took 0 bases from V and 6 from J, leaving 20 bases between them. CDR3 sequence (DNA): TGTGCCAGCAGCGTAGGGCCTAGTAGGCGGAGAGGGGATACGCAGTATTTT. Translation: CASSVGPSRRRGDTQYF.

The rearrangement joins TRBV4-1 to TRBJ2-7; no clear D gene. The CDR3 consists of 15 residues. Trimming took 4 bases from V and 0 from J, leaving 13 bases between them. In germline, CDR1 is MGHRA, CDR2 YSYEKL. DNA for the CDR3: TGCGCCAGCAGCCCAATAGGTGCAGGCTCCTACGAGCAGTACTTC. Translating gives CASSPIGAGSYEQYF.

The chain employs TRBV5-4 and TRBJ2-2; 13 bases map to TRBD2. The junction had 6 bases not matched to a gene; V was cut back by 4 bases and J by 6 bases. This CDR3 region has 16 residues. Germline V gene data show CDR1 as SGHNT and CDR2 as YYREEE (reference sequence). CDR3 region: CASSPLAGGRPGELFF. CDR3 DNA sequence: TGTGCCAGCAGCCCACTAGCGGGGGGGCGCCCCGGGGAGCTGTTTTTT.

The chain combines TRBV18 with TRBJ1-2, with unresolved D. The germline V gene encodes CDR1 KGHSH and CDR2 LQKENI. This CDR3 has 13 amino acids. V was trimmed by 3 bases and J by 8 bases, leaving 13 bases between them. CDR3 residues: CASSPRTVEGYTF. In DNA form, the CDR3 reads TGTGCCAGCTCACCCAGGACTGTAGAGGGCTACACCTTC.

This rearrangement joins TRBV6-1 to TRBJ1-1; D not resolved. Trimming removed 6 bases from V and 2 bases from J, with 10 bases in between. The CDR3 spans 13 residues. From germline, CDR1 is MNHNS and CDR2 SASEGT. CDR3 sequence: CASRSGFNTEAFF. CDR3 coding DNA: TGTGCCAGCAGGTCAGGTTTTAACACTGAAGCTTTCTTT.

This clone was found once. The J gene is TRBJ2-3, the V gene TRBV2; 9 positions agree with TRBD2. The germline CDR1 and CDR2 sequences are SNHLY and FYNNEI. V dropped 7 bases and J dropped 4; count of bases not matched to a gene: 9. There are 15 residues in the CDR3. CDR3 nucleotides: TGTGCCAGCACGAGCCTAGCGGGGTTTGCAGATACGCAGTATTTT. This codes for CASTSLAGFADTQYF. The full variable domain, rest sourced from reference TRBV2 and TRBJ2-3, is EPEVTQTPSHQVTQMGQEVILRCVPISNHLYFYWYRQILGQKVEFLVSFYNNEISEKSEIFDDQFSVERPDGSNFTLKIRSTKLEDSAMYFCASTSLAGFADTQYFGPGTRLTVL.

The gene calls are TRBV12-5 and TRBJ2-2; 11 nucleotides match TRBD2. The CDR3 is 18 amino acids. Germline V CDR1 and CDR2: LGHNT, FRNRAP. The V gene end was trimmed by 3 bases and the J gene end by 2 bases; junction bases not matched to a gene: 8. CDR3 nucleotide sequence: TGTGCTAGTGGTTTAATCAATAGCGGGGGGGTTAACACCGGGGAGCTGTTTTTT. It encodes CASGLINSGGVNTGELFF.

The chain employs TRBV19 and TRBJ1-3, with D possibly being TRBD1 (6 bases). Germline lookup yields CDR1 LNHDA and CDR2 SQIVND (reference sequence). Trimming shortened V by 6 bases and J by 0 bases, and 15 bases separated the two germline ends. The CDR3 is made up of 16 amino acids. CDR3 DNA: TGTGCCAGTAGCCCTCTACAGGGAAACTCTGGAAACACCATATATTTT. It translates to CASSPLQGNSGNTIYF.

The CDR3 loop reads CASSTGRVGAKNIQYF. CDR3 DNA sequence: TGTGCCAGTAGTACTGGGAGGGTCGGGGCCAAAAACATTCAGTACTTC. This chain joins TRBV19 and TRBJ2-4; TRBD2 agrees at 7 bases. J was trimmed by 1 base and V by 4 bases; bases with no gene match: 7. This CDR3 spans 16 amino acids. Germline CDR1 LNHDA, CDR2 SQIVND (reference sequence).

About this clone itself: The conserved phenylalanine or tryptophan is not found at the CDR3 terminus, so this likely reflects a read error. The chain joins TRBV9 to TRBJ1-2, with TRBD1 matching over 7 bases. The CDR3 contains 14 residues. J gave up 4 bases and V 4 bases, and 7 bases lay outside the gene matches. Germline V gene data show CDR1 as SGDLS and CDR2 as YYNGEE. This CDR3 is CASSPSTGAYGYTL. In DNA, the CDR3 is TGTGCCAGCAGCCCCTCAACAGGGGCCTATGGCTACACCCTC.

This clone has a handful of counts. DNA of the CDR3: TGTGCCAGCAGTTTATTCGCGGGGGGGCCCAATGAGCAGTTCTTC. Its translation is CASSLFAGGPNEQFF. V and J are TRBV28 and TRBJ2-1; 9 bases match TRBD2. V lost 1 base to trimming and J lost 6 bases; unmatched junction nucleotides: 4. CDR1 is MDHEN and CDR2 is SYDVKM in the germline V gene. CDR3 length: 15 amino acids.

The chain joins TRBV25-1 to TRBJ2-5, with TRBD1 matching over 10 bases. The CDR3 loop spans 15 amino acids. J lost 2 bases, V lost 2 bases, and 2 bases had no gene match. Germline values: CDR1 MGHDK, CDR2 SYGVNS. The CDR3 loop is CASSERTGGQETQYF. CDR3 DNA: TGTGCCAGCAGTGAACGGACAGGGGGTCAAGAGACCCAGTACTTC.

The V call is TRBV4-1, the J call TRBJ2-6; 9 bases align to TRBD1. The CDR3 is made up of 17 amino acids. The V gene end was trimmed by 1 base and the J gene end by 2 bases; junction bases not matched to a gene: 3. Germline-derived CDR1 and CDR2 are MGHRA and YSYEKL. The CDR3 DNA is TGCGCCAGCAGCCAAGGTAGACAGGGGGCTGGGGCCAACGTCCTGACTTTC. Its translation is CASSQGRQGAGANVLTF.

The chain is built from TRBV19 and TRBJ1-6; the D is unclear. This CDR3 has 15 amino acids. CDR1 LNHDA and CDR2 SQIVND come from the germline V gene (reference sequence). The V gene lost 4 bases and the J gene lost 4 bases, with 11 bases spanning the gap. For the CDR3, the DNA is TGTGCCAGTAGTACGTCCAGTACATATAATTCACCCCTCCACTTT. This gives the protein CASSTSSTYNSPLHF.

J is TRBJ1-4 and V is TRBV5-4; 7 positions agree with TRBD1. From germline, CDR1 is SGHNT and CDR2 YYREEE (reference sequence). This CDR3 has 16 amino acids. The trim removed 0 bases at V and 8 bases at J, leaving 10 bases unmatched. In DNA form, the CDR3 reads TGTGCCAGCAGCTTGGCCGGGAGGGGGCGACGGGAAAAACTGTTTTTT. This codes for CASSLAGRGRREKLFF.

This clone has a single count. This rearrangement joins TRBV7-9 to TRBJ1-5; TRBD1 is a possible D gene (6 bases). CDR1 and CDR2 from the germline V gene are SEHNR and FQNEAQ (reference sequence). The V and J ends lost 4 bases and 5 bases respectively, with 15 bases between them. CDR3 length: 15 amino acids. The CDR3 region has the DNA TGTGCCAGCAGCTCGTTGACAGGACCGTATCAGCCCCAGCATTTT. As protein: CASSSLTGPYQPQHF.

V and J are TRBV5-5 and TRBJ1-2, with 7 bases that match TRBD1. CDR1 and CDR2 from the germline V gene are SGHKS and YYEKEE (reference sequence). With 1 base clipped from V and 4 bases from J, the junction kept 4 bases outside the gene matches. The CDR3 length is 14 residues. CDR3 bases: TGTGCCAGCAGCTTGAGACAGGGTGGCTATGGCTACACCTTC. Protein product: CASSLRQGGYGYTF.